This section outlines one T cell receptor (beta chain) sequence together with its context. The table lists this clonotype with a few counts. Its cognate antigen has yet to be identified. At one of its ends the junction is not consistent with the germline gene, which may arise from a read error. Inclusive of the bounding cysteine and phenylalanine, the CDR3 is 15 residues long. Only the CDR3 region is kept as DNA, spanning 45 bases read in frame from base 1. CDR1 and CDR2 (KGHDR, SFDVKD) derive from the germline V gene. The TCR beta CDR3 regions were amplified from RNA transcripts. For the first round of RT-PCR on the TCR CDR3, the HTBI primer set was used together with the Qiagen OneStep RT-PCR kit. Libraries were constructed in a second round of multiplex PCR, after which size selection and purification were performed. Sequencing of the libraries was done on an Illumina HiSeq2000 using paired-end 100 bp reads. The original pipeline was this. SOAPnuke was used to process the raw data, removing reads that contained adapters or uncalled bases, had a mean Phred below 15, or lacked an exact match to the constant primer or identifier. High-quality paired reads were merged using COPE v1.2.5, and each unique nucleotide sequence was defined as a clonotype. MiTCR v1.1 was used to align the clonotypes against IMGT TRBV, TRBD and TRBJ reference segments. Only V-J combinations with frequency above 0.0001, covering roughly 99% of repertoires, were analysed. The TCS score was defined as the ratio of F50 (clonal expansion) to E x V (chaos), calculated using BLOSUM62-based TCRdist between CDR3 peptides within each V-J. Welch's t-statistics and random forest reduced approximately 520 V-J features to roughly 13, which were used in a naive Bayes classifier (R e1071). TCRdb redid the processing of the public reads, applying fastp at Q25 and MiXCR, and retained in-frame beta chains. Records with the same CDR3 protein are collapsed into one entry carrying the most frequent genes and DNA. The V and J calls and clone size are TCRdb's, not the authors'. Present in this sample are about 300,000 distinct CDR3 sequences, over 15% of which were seen just once. The ten biggest clones cover approximately 35% of the sample.

The data originate from a study of T cells in Graves' hyperthyroidism and ophthalmopathy (dated by TCRdb to between 2018 and 2020). About the study as a whole: Peripheral blood samples were taken at the time of initial diagnosis, prior to any treatment. TCR V-J signatures able to tell the groups apart were searched for in a discovery cohort of some 100 patients, of whom over 40 had Graves' ophthalmopathy and roughly 57 had stable Graves' hyperthyroidism. Prospective prediction of ophthalmopathy was tested in an independent validation cohort of 18 to 20 hyperthyroidism patients and around 16 patients who later progressed to ophthalmopathy. The roughly 90 discovery patients were divided at random into training and test sets in a 7:3 ratio. Thyroid tissue and blood T-cell repertoires from roughly six Graves' hyperthyroidism patients were also compared in the study. After sampling, hyperthyroidism patients received methimazole starting at 30 mg daily, and ophthalmopathy patients received high-dose intravenous methylprednisolone. According to the paper, TCR Vbeta CDR3 sequencing was carried out on more than 120 peripheral blood samples, which came from approximately 41 ophthalmopathy, under 80 hyperthyroidism and approximately 17 progressor patients.

Broad study findings and their caveats: Sample size was not statistically predetermined, and investigators were not blinded to group allocation. A 13 V-J signature model separated ophthalmopathy from stable hyperthyroidism, with nearly 90% sensitivity and about 81% specificity in cross-validation and 80%/75% in testing. Most expanded thyroid clonotypes (frequency above 0.001) were also detected in blood, a finding suggesting that blood repertoires may reflect thyroid immune responses. During validation, the model predicted progression to ophthalmopathy a median of roughly six months ahead of onset, with just under 71% sensitivity and 72.22% specificity.

Stable Graves' hyperthyroidism was defined as the absence of progression to ophthalmopathy over 18 months of follow-up. Hyperthyroidism patients were newly diagnosed, with disease duration under 2 months, and aged 18 to 65 years. Patients with uncontrolled infections, other autoimmune diseases, pregnancy or lactation were excluded. Diagnoses were established on the basis of clinical symptoms, serum thyroxine and TRAb, thyroid ultrasound, and orbital computed tomography. PBMCs were separated from 7.5 to 10 ml of fresh peripheral blood using Ficoll-Paque density gradient centrifugation. Trizol reagent was used to extract total RNA, and RNA quality was then checked on an Agilent 2100 Bioanalyzer.

This receptor was identified in a man in his thirties or forties with Graves' hyperthyroidism. This receptor chain uses TRBV24-1 and TRBJ2-2; the junction holds 10 bases that match TRBD2. Material: blood. The nucleotide sequence is TGTGCCACCAGTGAGACCGGGACTAGCGCCGGGGAGCTGATTTTT. Translated, it reads CATSETGTSAGELIF.